This T cell receptor (beta chain) originates from a study of CD8+CD57+ T cells in acquired aplastic anemia. CDR3 and TCR beta VDJ profiling relied on genomic DNA as the template. In TCRdb, the reads were re-called with MiXCR into one record per CDR3 protein. Counted here are tens of thousands of distinct CDR3 sequences, around 80% occurring once; the ten biggest clones make up 22%. The CDR3 runs to 14 residues. V shed 2 bases, J shed 3 bases, and the junction held 2 bases outside the gene matches. Germline values: CDR1 SGHTA, CDR2 FQGNSA. Sequencing input: sorted CD4+, CD8+, or CD8+CD57+ T cells (not recorded which) from PBMCs. The clonotype comes from a human donor in good health, serving as a control. V usage is TRBV7-2 and J usage is TRBJ2-3; 7 nucleotides line up with TRBD2. CDR3 loop: CASSLSGGTDTQYF. The CDR3 bases are TGTGCCAGCAGCTTATCGGGGGGAACAGATACGCAGTATTTT.